These 16 T cell receptor beta chains were sequenced from one sample in a study of breast tumors, draining lymph nodes, adjacent tissues. TCRdb itself ran the multiplex PCR reads through MiXCR, one entry per CDR3 protein. Among 26,000 or so distinct CDR3 sequences listed, 20% to 25% were seen once. Sample: breast tumor tissue. All receptors come from a female donor with breast cancer. Some clones in this sample may be carry-over from other donors' samples.

This clonotype was detected many times. The chain uses TRBV15 and TRBJ1-3; D possibly corresponds to TRBD1 (5 bases). The CDR3 runs to 15 residues. Germline V gene lookup returns CDR1 LNHNV and CDR2 YYDKDF (reference sequence). V gave up 4 bases and J gave up 4 bases, with 14 bases separating them. CDR3 coding DNA: TGTGCCACCAGCACCCCCACAGGCCGGGGAAACACCATATATTTT. Protein product: CATSTPTGRGNTIYF.

The gene calls are TRBV27 and TRBJ2-1, with D possibly TRBD2 on 6 matching bases. Germline V gene lookup returns CDR1 MNHEY and CDR2 SMNVEV (reference sequence). This CDR3 has 17 amino acids. V was clipped by 5 bases and J by 8 bases, with 25 bases between them. CDR3 sequence (DNA): TGTGCCAGCAGTCCTATCACCCCGACTAGTTTTGTCGATGAGCAGTTCTTC. This encodes CASSPITPTSFVDEQFF.

V gene TRBV6-6 combines with J gene TRBJ1-1; D unresolved. This CDR3 is built from 11 residues. V was pared by 8 bases and J by 4 bases, with 8 bases between. CDR1 is MNHNY and CDR2 is SVGAGI in the germline V gene (reference sequence). As DNA, the CDR3 is TGTGCCAGCTACGCGGGCACTGAAGCTTTCTTT. Translation gives CASYAGTEAFF.

The V gene is TRBV13, the J gene TRBJ2-3, with unresolved D. The CDR3 is made up of 16 amino acids. V shed 4 bases and J shed 7 bases, with 21 bases lying between them. Germline assignment: CDR1 PRHDT and CDR2 FYEKMQ (reference sequence). The CDR3 is CASSSVPDDARYTQYF. The CDR3 region has the DNA TGTGCCAGCAGCTCCGTCCCTGATGACGCGCGGTATACGCAGTATTTT.

This clonotype was detected many times. The chain carries TRBV6-1 and TRBJ2-1; TRBD2 is a possible D gene (5 bases). Germline V gene sequence: CDR1 MNHNS, CDR2 SASEGT. V shed 2 bases and J shed 6 bases, with 11 bases lying between them. The CDR3 is made up of 14 amino acids. The CDR3 reads CASSESGYPNEQFF. CDR3 in DNA: TGTGCCAGCAGTGAATCGGGGTATCCCAATGAGCAGTTCTTC.

This clonotype was observed a handful of times. Being one base from a much bigger clone, this may be a read error. J is TRBJ2-1 and V is TRBV6-5; D perhaps matches TRBD2 (6 bases). Germline-derived CDR1 and CDR2 are MNHEY and SVGAGI. Trimming cost V 6 bases and J 9 bases, with 12 bases left between them. The CDR3 spans 12 residues. The chain's CDR3 is CASRKASVEQFF. In DNA, the CDR3 is TGTGCCAGCAGGAAAGCTAGCGTTGAGCAGTTCTTC.

This clonotype occurred many times. The rearrangement links TRBV5-6 to TRBJ2-2; no firm D call. Trimming stripped 2 bases from V and 4 bases from J, with 6 bases between. Germline V gene lookup returns CDR1 SGHDT and CDR2 YYEEEE. The CDR3 has 13 residues. The CDR3 bases are TGTGCCAGCAGCTTCGGCCCCACCGGGGAGCTGTTTTTT. Translating it yields CASSFGPTGELFF. The complete variable domain, with remaining parts taken from reference TRBV5-6 and TRBJ2-2, reads DAGVTQSPTHLIKTRGQQVTLRCSPKSGHDTVSWYQQALGQGPQFIFQYYEEEERQRGNFPDRFSGHQFPNYSSELNVNALLLGDSALYLCASSFGPTGELFFGEGSRLTVL.

This clonotype was picked up many times. V usage is TRBV28 and J usage is TRBJ2-7, with no clear D. CDR1 MDHEN and CDR2 SYDVKM come from the germline V gene. The CDR3 loop spans 15 amino acids. V lost 10 bases to trimming and J lost 0 bases, with 19 bases between them. CDR3 DNA: TGTGCCAACAAAGTTTGGCAGGAAAGCTCCTACGAGCAGTACTTC. It codes for CANKVWQESSYEQYF. The whole variable domain, remainder taken from reference TRBV28 and TRBJ2-7, is DVKVTQSSRYLVKRTGEKVFLECVQDMDHENMFWYRQDPGLGLRLIYFSYDVKMKEKGDIPEGYSVSREKKERFSLILESASTNQTSMYLCANKVWQESSYEQYFGPGTRLTVT.

This clonotype was detected many times. V usage is TRBV28 and J usage is TRBJ2-1; 7 positions agree with TRBD2. Germline V gene data show CDR1 as MDHEN and CDR2 as SYDVKM. This CDR3 is 17 amino acids long. With 6 bases clipped from V and 2 bases from J, the junction kept 13 bases outside the gene matches. The CDR3 region is CASSSQTRLAAYNEQFF. The DNA of the CDR3 is TGTGCCAGCAGCTCGCAAACTAGGCTAGCGGCCTACAATGAGCAGTTCTTC.

Many counts were recorded for this clonotype. The chain employs TRBV3-1 and TRBJ2-7; D gene ambiguous. Germline assignment: CDR1 LGHDT and CDR2 YNNKEL (reference sequence). V was clipped by 4 bases and J by 6 bases, with 16 bases between them. The CDR3 contains 14 residues. CDR3: CASSPTQSLREQYF. DNA for the CDR3: TGTGCCAGCAGCCCGACACAGAGTTTACGCGAGCAGTACTTC.

This clonotype was counted ten times or more. At one of its ends the junction is not consistent with the germline gene, which may arise from a read error. V is TRBV6-6 and J is TRBJ1-4; D remains unclear. Germline V gene data show CDR1 as MNHNY and CDR2 as SVGAGI (reference sequence). The CDR3 has 12 amino acids. This CDR3 is CAGSYSEGKLFF. In DNA form, the CDR3 reads TGTGCCGGCAGTTACTCGGAGGGAAAACTGTTTTTT.

In its sample, this clonotype was seen many times. The genes are TRBV5-1 and TRBJ2-2; possibly TRBD1 or TRBD2 for D (5 bases each). The CDR3 has 14 amino acids. V gave up 5 bases and J gave up 6 bases, with 14 bases separating them. Per the germline V gene, CDR1 is SGHRS and CDR2 is YFSETQ. This chain's CDR3 is CASRRWDEPGELFF. The CDR3 bases are TGCGCCAGCAGACGCTGGGACGAGCCCGGGGAGCTGTTTTTT.

The V call is TRBV15, the J call TRBJ1-1, with D possibly matching TRBD1 (6 bases). Trimming pared 0 bases from V and 3 bases from J, leaving 20 bases between. The germline V gene encodes CDR1 LNHNV and CDR2 YYDKDF (reference sequence). The CDR3 spans 18 residues. The CDR3 protein is CATSRDMGLRGGDTEAFF. The CDR3 region has the DNA TGTGCCACCAGCAGAGATATGGGGCTCAGGGGAGGGGACACTGAAGCTTTCTTT.

This clonotype appeared many times. The chain recombines TRBV5-1 with TRBJ2-3; no definite D call. This CDR3 is built from 16 residues. The V end lost 4 bases, the J end lost 1 base, and 16 bases lay between the germline ends. Germline assignment: CDR1 SGHRS and CDR2 YFSETQ. The CDR3 DNA sequence: TGCGCCAGCAGCCCGCCCCTATCCCCCGGCACAGATACGCAGTATTTT. Its translation is CASSPPLSPGTDTQYF.

Ten or more counts support this clonotype. The chain uses TRBV7-2 and TRBJ2-7; D is tentatively TRBD1 or TRBD2 (5 bases each). Germline-derived CDR1 and CDR2 are SGHTA and FQGNSA. V was pared by 1 base and J by 6 bases, with 13 bases between. The CDR3 length is 14 residues. CDR3 DNA: TGTGCCAGCAGCTTAGGGGCAGGGAGTGGCGAGCAGTACTTC. Translating it yields CASSLGAGSGEQYF.

This clonotype occurred many times. The genes are TRBV6-6 and TRBJ2-1; 9 bases are shared with TRBD1. V was clipped by 2 bases and J by 7 bases; unmatched bases: 3. The CDR3 spans 14 residues. Germline values: CDR1 MNHNY, CDR2 SVGAGI (reference sequence). CDR3 amino acids: CASSYLGTGNEQFF. DNA of the CDR3: TGTGCCAGCAGTTACCTTGGGACAGGGAATGAGCAGTTCTTC.